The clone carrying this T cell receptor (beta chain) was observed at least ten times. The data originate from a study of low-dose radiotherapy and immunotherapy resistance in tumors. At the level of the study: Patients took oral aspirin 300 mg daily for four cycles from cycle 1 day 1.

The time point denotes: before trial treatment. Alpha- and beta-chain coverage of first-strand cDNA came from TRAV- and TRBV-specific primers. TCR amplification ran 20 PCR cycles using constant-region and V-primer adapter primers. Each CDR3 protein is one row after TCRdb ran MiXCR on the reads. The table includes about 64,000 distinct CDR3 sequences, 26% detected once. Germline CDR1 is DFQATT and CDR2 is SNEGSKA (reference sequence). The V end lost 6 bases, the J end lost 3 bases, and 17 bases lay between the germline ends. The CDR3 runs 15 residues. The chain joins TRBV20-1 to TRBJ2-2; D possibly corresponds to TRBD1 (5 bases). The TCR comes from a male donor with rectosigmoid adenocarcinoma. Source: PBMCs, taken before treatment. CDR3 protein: CSAVGVGEDTGELFF. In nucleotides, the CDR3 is TGCAGTGCGGTAGGGGTAGGGGAAGACACCGGGGAGCTGTTTTTT.